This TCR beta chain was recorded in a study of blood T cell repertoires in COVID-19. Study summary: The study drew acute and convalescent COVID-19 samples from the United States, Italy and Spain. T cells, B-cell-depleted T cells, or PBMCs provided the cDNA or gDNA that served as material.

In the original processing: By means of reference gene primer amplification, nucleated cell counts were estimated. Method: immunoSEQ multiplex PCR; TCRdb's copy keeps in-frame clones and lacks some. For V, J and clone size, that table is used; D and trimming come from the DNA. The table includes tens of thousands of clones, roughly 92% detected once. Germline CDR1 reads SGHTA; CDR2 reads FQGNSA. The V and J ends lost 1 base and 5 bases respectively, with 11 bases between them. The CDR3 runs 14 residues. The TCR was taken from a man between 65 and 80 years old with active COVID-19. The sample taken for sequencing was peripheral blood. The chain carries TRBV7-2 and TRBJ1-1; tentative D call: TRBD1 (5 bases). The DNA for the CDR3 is TGTGCCAGCAGCTTAGTTTCGGGGGATACTGAAGCTTTCTTT. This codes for CASSLVSGDTEAFF.